Following are 16 T cell receptor beta chains from one sample sequenced in a study of blood T cell repertoires in COVID-19 (dated by TCRdb to 2020 to 2021). Library construction relied on the immunoSEQ multiplex PCR assay. The table was pulled from immuneACCESS by TCRdb, which kept in-frame rearrangements only. Such tables lose some clones; where checked, under half of the loss comes from unresolved V genes, and the rest has no known cause. The sample table lists 13,000 to 15,000 clones, around 85% of them with a count of one. 25% to 35% of the sample lies in the top ten. Material: peripheral blood. The receptor source for this set is a human donor in a cohort sampled during active COVID-19.

CDR3 in amino acids: CATSTTDSGQYLSGGYTF. The CDR3 nucleotides are TGTGCCACCAGCACCACCGATTCGGGACAGTACCTATCCGGTGGCTACACCTTC. The V gene is TRBV15, the J gene TRBJ1-2, with 7 bases identical to TRBD1. Germline V gene data show CDR1 as LNHNV and CDR2 as YYDKDF (reference sequence). After removal of 4 bases from V and 7 bases from J, the junction contained 21 bases not matched to a gene. The CDR3 length is 18 residues.

This chain connects TRBV6-2 or TRBV6-3 to TRBJ2-1; tentative D call: TRBD2 (5 bases). Looked up from germline, CDR1 is MNHEY and CDR2 is SVGEGT. The CDR3 runs to 13 residues. Trimming cost V 2 bases and J 8 bases, with 10 bases left between them. In DNA form, the CDR3 reads TGTGCCAGCAGTTACGTCGGGGAAGATGAGCAGTTCTTC. Translating gives CASSYVGEDEQFF.

This chain links TRBV7-8 with TRBJ1-5; no clear D. V was pared by 1 base and J by 5 bases, with 9 bases between. The CDR3 has 14 amino acids. Germline CDR1 SGHVS, CDR2 FQNEAQ. The CDR3 DNA reads TGTGCCAGCAGCTTAGGACAAGCCCATCAGCCCCAGCATTTT. It yields the protein CASSLGQAHQPQHF.

The chain carries TRBV7-7 and TRBJ2-2; 9 nucleotides align to TRBD2. Germline V gene lookup returns CDR1 SSHAT and CDR2 FNYEAQ (reference sequence). V lost 5 bases to trimming and J lost 11 bases; unmatched junction nucleotides: 21. The CDR3 runs 18 residues. This CDR3 is CASSLVPGGASGIGELFF. In nucleotides, the CDR3 is TGTGCCAGCAGCCTGGTACCGGGTGGGGCTAGCGGGATCGGAGAGCTGTTTTTT.

The chain uses TRBV21-1 and TRBJ2-3; the table's D call, TRBD2, was not checked against the DNA. TRBV21-1 corresponds to a pseudogene. The CDR3 is 17 residues long. The DNA for the CDR3 is TGTGCCAGCTTATTACTGGAGCCAGCGGGAGAGACAGATACGCAGTATTTT. Translated, it gives CASLLLEPAGETDTQYF.

The CDR3 here is CASSICSREGSFF. CDR3 bases: TGTGCCAGCAGCATTTGTTCAAGGGAGGGATCTTTCTTT. The chain combines TRBV21-1 with TRBJ1-1. TRBV21-1 has pseudogene status. The CDR3 extends over 13 amino acids.

The V gene is TRBV27, the J gene TRBJ1-6; 7 bases align to TRBD1. The CDR3 runs 15 residues. The V gene end was trimmed by 5 bases and the J gene end by 3 bases; junction bases not matched to a gene: 4. Germline CDR1 is MNHEY and CDR2 is SMNVEV (reference sequence). The CDR3 coding sequence is TGTGCCAGCAGTGCGGGACAGCTCTATAATTCACCCCTCCACTTT. Amino acid sequence: CASSAGQLYNSPLHF.

V gene TRBV5-1 combines with J gene TRBJ2-1, with 8 bases fitting TRBD2. The CDR3 runs 15 residues. Germline trimming cut 6 bases from V and 0 bases from J; bases unmatched to any gene: 5. The germline CDR1 and CDR2 sequences are SGHRS and YFSETQ. The CDR3 DNA reads TGCGCCAGCAACCGGGCGGGGGGCTCCTACAATGAGCAGTTCTTC. It is translated as CASNRAGGSYNEQFF.

This chain joins TRBV10-3 and TRBJ2-2; 12 bases fit TRBD2. Germline lookup yields CDR1 ENHRY and CDR2 SYGVKD. V was clipped by 11 bases and J by 0 bases; unmatched bases: 7. The CDR3 length is 16 residues. CDR3 loop: CAAATSGGSNTGELFF. CDR3 nucleotides: TGTGCCGCTGCGACTAGCGGGGGTTCGAACACCGGGGAGCTGTTTTTT.

The J gene is TRBJ2-1, the V gene TRBV15; D may be TRBD1 (7 bases). There are 15 residues in the CDR3. Germline V lookup: CDR1 LNHNV, CDR2 YYDKDF (reference sequence). Trimming took 5 bases from V and 7 from J, leaving 18 bases between them. The CDR3 coding sequence is TGTGCCACCAGCCCCCGTCCAGGGGGGATGAATGAGCAGTTCTTC. Its translation is CATSPRPGGMNEQFF.

The chain combines TRBV4-3 with TRBJ2-7, with D possibly being TRBD1 (5 bases). The CDR3 has 15 amino acids. Between the trimmed V and J ends, which lost 3 bases and 2 bases, there was a span of 14 bases. The germline V gene encodes CDR1 LGHNA and CDR2 YSLEER. CDR3 loop: CASSQGRTDPYEQYF. The CDR3 coding sequence is TGCGCCAGCAGCCAGGGGCGGACGGACCCCTACGAGCAGTACTTC.

Only one count was recorded for this clone. This chain joins TRBV28 and TRBJ2-1; D gene unclear. This CDR3 region has 13 residues. Looked up from germline, CDR1 is MDHEN and CDR2 is SYDVKM. V was cut by 5 bases and J by 6 bases, with 11 bases left in between. The CDR3 nucleotides are TGTGCCAGCAGTCGCGACTCCATCAATGAGCAGTTCTTC. It yields the protein CASSRDSINEQFF.

The V gene is TRBV19, the J gene TRBJ2-7; D perhaps matches TRBD2 (6 bases). V was shortened by 6 bases and J by 3 bases, with 12 bases between the two germline ends. There are 13 residues in the CDR3. CDR1 and CDR2 from the germline V gene are LNHDA and SQIVND (reference sequence). CDR3 region: CASRGLGNYEQYF. In DNA, the CDR3 is TGTGCCAGTAGGGGACTGGGAAACTACGAGCAGTACTTC. Using reference TRBV19 and TRBJ2-7 for the parts outside the CDR3, the full variable domain is DGGITQSPKYLFRKEGQNVTLSCEQNLNHDAMYWYRQDPGQGLRLIYYSQIVNDFQKGDIAEGYSVSREKKESFPLTVTSAQKNPTAFYLCASRGLGNYEQYFGPGTRLTVT.

The sample holds a few counts of this clone. The chain joins TRBV7-6 to TRBJ2-3; no reliable D call. Between the trimmed V and J ends, which lost 5 bases and 4 bases, there was a span of 13 bases. Germline V lookup: CDR1 SGHVS, CDR2 FNYEAQ. This CDR3 contains 14 residues. In nucleotides, the CDR3 is TGTGCCAGCAGCCCTGTTCTAGTGCCAGATACGCAGTATTTT. Encoded protein: CASSPVLVPDTQYF.

The J gene is TRBJ2-7, the V gene TRBV6-2 or TRBV6-3, with D perhaps matching TRBD2 (5 bases). Germline V gives CDR1 MNHEY, CDR2 SVGEGT. The length of the CDR3 is 11 residues. V shed 6 bases and J shed 7 bases, with 10 bases lying between them. The DNA of the CDR3 is TGTGCCAGCAGCATGGGCGGGGAGCAGTACTTC. It codes for CASSMGGEQYF.

V and J are TRBV5-6 and TRBJ1-2; maybe TRBD1 (5 bases). CDR1 and CDR2 from the germline V gene are SGHDT and YYEEEE. The V end was cut by 2 bases, the J end by 5 bases, with 16 bases between. The CDR3 has 15 residues. In DNA form, the CDR3 reads TGTGCCAGCAGCTTAACCCCAGGGAAGATTTATGGCTACACCTTC. Its translation is CASSLTPGKIYGYTF.